The clone carrying this T cell receptor (beta chain) was seen only once. The source of the sample is a study of T cells in Graves' hyperthyroidism and ophthalmopathy. CDR1 is SGHVS, CDR2 FNYEAQ, per germline. The V end was cut by 6 bases, the J end by 5 bases, with 10 bases between. This CDR3 is 12 amino acids long. Using RNA transcripts as the source, TCR beta CDR3 regions were amplified. First-round RT-PCR with HTBI primers amplified the TCR CDR3 region. TCRdb redid the calling of the multiplex PCR reads with MiXCR, one entry per CDR3 protein. The sample contains about 610,000 distinct CDR3 sequences, around 46% of which appear only once.

Sequencing was done on a sample of peripheral blood or thyroid tissue (not recorded which). This clonotype was obtained from a woman under 30 with Graves' hyperthyroidism. The gene calls are TRBV7-6 and TRBJ2-5; the D gene could be TRBD1 or TRBD2 (5 bases each). CDR3 amino acids: CASSYGTETQYF. Written as DNA, the CDR3 is TGTGCCAGCAGTTACGGGACCGAGACCCAGTACTTC.